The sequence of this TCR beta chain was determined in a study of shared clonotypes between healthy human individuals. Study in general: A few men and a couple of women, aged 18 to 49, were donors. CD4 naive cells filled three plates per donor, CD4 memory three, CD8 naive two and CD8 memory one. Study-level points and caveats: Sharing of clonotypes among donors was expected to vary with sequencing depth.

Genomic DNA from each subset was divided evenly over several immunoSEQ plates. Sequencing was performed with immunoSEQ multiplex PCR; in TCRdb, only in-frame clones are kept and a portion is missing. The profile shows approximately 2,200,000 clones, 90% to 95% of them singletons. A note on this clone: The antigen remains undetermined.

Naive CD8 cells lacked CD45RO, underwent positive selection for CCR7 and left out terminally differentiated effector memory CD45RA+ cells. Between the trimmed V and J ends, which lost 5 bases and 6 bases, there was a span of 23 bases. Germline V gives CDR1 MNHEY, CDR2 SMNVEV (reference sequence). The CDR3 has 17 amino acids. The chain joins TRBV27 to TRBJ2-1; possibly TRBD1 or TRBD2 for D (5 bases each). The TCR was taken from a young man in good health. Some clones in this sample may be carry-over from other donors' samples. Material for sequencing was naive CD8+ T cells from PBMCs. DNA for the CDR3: TGTGCCAGCAGTGGGTTTATTCGGGACCCTCATCGCAATGAGCAGTTCTTC. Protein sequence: CASSGFIRDPHRNEQFF.